The 18 T cell receptor beta chains given below trace back to one sample, sequenced in a study of long-term antiretroviral therapy in people with HIV. Runs used v3.0 of the immunoSEQ assay and were done at survey level. Libraries were prepared by immunoSEQ multiplex PCR; TCRdb keeps only in-frame clonotypes and omits some of them. The sample comprises some 28,000 clones, 90% to 95% of which are singletons, and roughly 8% rests with the top ten. Sequencing was performed on unsorted PBMCs, taken 6 to 6.5 years after starting antiretroviral therapy. The receptors shown here come from a man aged 30-40 years with HIV.

In this sample, this clone turned up once. The chain has TRBV10-3 and TRBJ2-7; weak D call: TRBD1 (6 bases). V lost 9 bases and J 1 base, leaving 10 bases between the germline ends. Per germline, CDR1 ENHRY and CDR2 SYGVKD. The CDR3 runs to 12 residues. The CDR3 DNA is TGTGCCATGGGGACACCGTCCTACGAGCAGTACTTC. The encoded protein is CAMGTPSYEQYF.

The rearrangement links TRBV12-5 to TRBJ1-1; D not certain. Germline values: CDR1 LGHNT, CDR2 FRNRAP. Between the trimmed V and J ends, which lost 3 bases and 4 bases, there was a span of 21 bases. The CDR3 sequence is 17 residues long. This chain's CDR3 is CASGFRVYDRGSTEAFF. CDR3 sequence (DNA): TGTGCTAGTGGTTTTCGGGTCTATGATCGGGGAAGCACTGAAGCTTTCTTT. The whole variable domain, remainder taken from reference TRBV12-5 and TRBJ1-1, is DARVTQTPRHKVTEMGQEVTMRCQPILGHNTVFWYRQTMMQGLELLAYFRNRAPLDDSGMPKDRFSAEMPDATLATLKIQPSEPRDSAVYFCASGFRVYDRGSTEAFFGQGTRLTVV.

V usage is TRBV27 and J usage is TRBJ1-2, with 7 bases matching TRBD1. Germline trimming cut 5 bases from V and 2 bases from J; bases unmatched to any gene: 5. The CDR3 has 14 residues. CDR1 MNHEY and CDR2 SMNVEV come from the germline V gene (reference sequence). The chain's CDR3 is CASSPQQGNYGYTF. CDR3 nucleotides: TGTGCCAGCAGTCCCCAACAGGGGAACTATGGCTACACCTTC.

Only one count was recorded for this clone. This rearrangement joins TRBV14 to TRBJ1-3; TRBD1 might be the D (5 bases). CDR3 length equals 14 residues. The germline V gene encodes CDR1 SGHDN and CDR2 FVKESK. Trimming removed 4 bases from V and 4 bases from J, with 11 bases in between. The CDR3 sequence is CASSLLGVGNTIYF. The CDR3, as DNA: TGTGCCAGCAGCCTCCTGGGGGTCGGAAACACCATATATTTT. Supplemented by reference TRBV14 and TRBJ1-3, the full variable domain reads EAGVTQFPSHSVIEKGQTVTLRCDPISGHDNLYWYRRVMGKEIKFLLHFVKESKQDESGMPNNRFLAERTGGTYSTLKVQPAELEDSGVYFCASSLLGVGNTIYFGEGSWLTVV.

The chain combines TRBV9 with TRBJ1-2; D not certain. Germline assignment: CDR1 SGDLS and CDR2 YYNGEE. Trimming cost V 0 bases and J 5 bases, with 11 bases left between them. CDR3 length equals 14 residues. CDR3 sequence reads: CASSVDVNPYGYTF. CDR3 in DNA: TGTGCCAGCAGCGTAGATGTGAACCCTTATGGCTACACCTTC.

The DNA for the CDR3 is TGCGCCAGCAGCTTGTCTTCCTTAAGGGTGAACACTGAAGCTTTCTTT. It translates to CASSLSSLRVNTEAFF. V gene TRBV5-1 combines with J gene TRBJ1-1; D remains unclear. Germline V lookup: CDR1 SGHRS, CDR2 YFSETQ. V shed 1 base and J shed 0 bases, with 13 bases lying between them. The CDR3 sequence is 16 residues long.

The gene calls are TRBV6-5 and TRBJ1-4; D uncertain. Germline-derived CDR1 and CDR2 are MNHEY and SVGAGI. The CDR3 length is 16 residues. Trimming removed 2 bases at V and 8 bases at J, with 18 bases between. CDR3 region: CASSYGFGSRGEKLFF. The CDR3 bases are TGTGCCAGCAGTTACGGGTTTGGGTCGAGAGGCGAAAAACTGTTTTTT.

The chain joins TRBV11-2 to TRBJ2-3, with a possible D match to TRBD1 (6 bases). V lost 3 bases to trimming and J lost 7 bases, with 26 bases between them. The germline CDR1 and CDR2 sequences are SGHAT and FQNNGV. The length of the CDR3 is 18 residues. As DNA, the CDR3 is TGTGCCAGCAGCTTCTTTCCTTCAGGGACAAGCGATAGGTATACGCAGTATTTT. Protein product: CASSFFPSGTSDRYTQYF.

This sequence joins TRBV10-3 and TRBJ1-2, with 7 bases aligning to TRBD1. The germline V gene has CDR1 ENHRY and CDR2 SYGVKD. Trimming cost V 2 bases and J 8 bases; bases outside gene matches: 2. The CDR3 consists of 12 residues. The CDR3 loop is CAISEDRVGYTF. The CDR3, as DNA: TGTGCCATCAGTGAGGACAGGGTAGGCTACACCTTC.

This chain connects TRBV6-6 to TRBJ2-7; D not resolved. The CDR3 is 14 residues long. Germline CDR1 MNHNY, CDR2 SVGAGI (reference sequence). Between the trimmed V and J ends, which lost 5 bases and 6 bases, there was a span of 17 bases. DNA for the CDR3: TGTGCCAGCAGTAACAACGGTCTTATTACCGAGCAGTACTTC. Encoded protein: CASSNNGLITEQYF.

V is TRBV6-4 and J is TRBJ2-2; D gene uncertain. The CDR3 length is 14 residues. The germline V gene encodes CDR1 MRHNA and CDR2 SNTAGT. The ends were cut back, 0 bases at V and 6 bases at J, with 8 bases in the middle. The CDR3 DNA reads as TGTGCCAGCAGTGACTCGAACGTCCCCGGGGAGCTGTTTTTT. Translating gives CASSDSNVPGELFF.

CDR3 coding DNA: TGTGCCAGCAGTTACACTACTAAGGACTATGGCTACACCTTC. Protein: CASSYTTKDYGYTF. J is TRBJ1-2 and V is TRBV2; D is undetermined. The ends were cut back, 5 bases at V and 3 bases at J, with 13 bases in the middle. Germline V gives CDR1 SNHLY, CDR2 FYNNEI. The CDR3 loop spans 14 amino acids.

The CDR3, as DNA: TGTGCCAGCAGCTTGGACAGGGCGGGGGAGCAGTTCTTC. Protein product: CASSLDRAGEQFF. The chain couples TRBV7-3 to TRBJ2-1; TRBD1 aligns across 8 bases. Unmatched junction bases numbered 5, after V lost 3 bases and J lost 10 bases. The CDR3 runs 13 residues. In germline, CDR1 is SGHTA, CDR2 FQGTGA.

The chain couples TRBV9 to TRBJ2-5, with D tentatively TRBD1 or TRBD2 (7 bases each). V was shortened by 0 bases and J by 0 bases, with 12 bases between the two germline ends. The CDR3 covers 16 residues. CDR1 is SGDLS and CDR2 is YYNGEE in the germline V gene. The CDR3 DNA follows: TGTGCCAGCAGCGTAGCAGCGGGACAGAACCAAGAGACCCAGTACTTC. Amino acids: CASSVAAGQNQETQYF.

The chain carries TRBV7-9 and TRBJ2-3; the D gene is possibly TRBD2 (5 bases). The CDR3 has 17 residues. V was clipped by 1 base and J by 1 base, with 15 bases between them. The V gene's germline CDR1 is SEHNR and CDR2 FQNEAQ (reference sequence). The CDR3 here is CASSLEASAAGTDTQYF. For the CDR3, the DNA is TGTGCCAGCAGCTTAGAGGCGTCGGCAGCGGGCACAGATACGCAGTATTTT.

The chain uses TRBV11-2 and TRBJ2-5; 12 positions agree with TRBD2. CDR3 length equals 18 residues. V was clipped by 5 bases and J by 4 bases; unmatched bases: 14. CDR1 and CDR2 from the germline V gene are SGHAT and FQNNGV. The DNA for the CDR3 is TGTGCCAGCAGCATTAACCTAGGACTAGCGGGGTCGGCAGAGACCCAGTACTTC. It translates to CASSINLGLAGSAETQYF.

The chain links TRBV6-4 to TRBJ2-6; tentative D call: TRBD1 (5 bases). The CDR3 covers 16 residues. The V end lost 2 bases, the J end lost 3 bases, and 11 bases lay between the germline ends. CDR1 and CDR2 from the germline V gene are MRHNA and SNTAGT. The CDR3 bases are TGTGCCAGCAGTGACGACAGCTCCTTTGGGGCCAACGTCCTGACTTTC. Translating it yields CASSDDSSFGANVLTF.

V usage is TRBV11-2 and J usage is TRBJ1-1, with no clear D. Germline CDR1 reads SGHAT; CDR2 reads FQNNGV. V was cut by 5 bases and J by 8 bases, with 24 bases left in between. CDR3 size: 16 residues. In nucleotides, the CDR3 is TGTGCCAGCAGCCGTTCAGGTCCCAGTGTTCTTCAAGAAGCTTTCTTT. Encoded protein: CASSRSGPSVLQEAFF.